Below are 7 T cell receptor beta chains sequenced from a single sample in a study of blood T cell repertoires in COVID-19. Clones were sequenced by immunoSEQ multiplex PCR, and TCRdb holds only the in-frame ones, with some missing. The sample includes around 67,000 clones, roughly 77% of them seen just once. The specimen was peripheral blood. The receptors were gathered from a human donor in a cohort sampled during active COVID-19.

The V gene is TRBV10-3, the J gene TRBJ1-2, with D possibly TRBD1 on 5 matching bases. Looked up from germline, CDR1 is ENHRY and CDR2 is SYGVKD. CDR3 length: 14 residues. V lost 10 bases and J lost 5, with 20 bases in between. The CDR3 here is CATQGGRVGYGYTF. The CDR3 region has the DNA TGTGCCACCCAGGGAGGGAGAGTAGGATATGGCTACACCTTC.

V is TRBV15 and J is TRBJ2-7; 9 bases match TRBD2. The CDR3 is made up of 15 amino acids. Germline CDR1 and CDR2: LNHNV and YYDKDF (reference sequence). J was trimmed by 2 bases and V by 5 bases; bases with no gene match: 7. Here the CDR3 DNA reads TGTGCCACCAGCGGAGCAGCTAGCGGGACCTACGAGCAGTACTTC. Amino acid sequence: CATSGAASGTYEQYF. Drawing the rest from reference TRBV15 and TRBJ2-7, the complete variable domain is DAMVIQNPRYQVTQFGKPVTLSCSQTLNHNVMYWYQQKSSQAPKLLFHYYDKDFNNEADTPDNFQSRRPNTSFCFLDIRSPGLGDTAMYLCATSGAASGTYEQYFGPGTRLTVT.

The V gene is TRBV27, the J gene TRBJ1-2; no clear D gene. Germline V gene data show CDR1 as MNHEY and CDR2 as SMNVEV (reference sequence). The CDR3 consists of 13 residues. Trimming took 1 base from V and 8 from J, leaving 11 bases between them. The CDR3 region is CASSLWGGTGYTF. The DNA of the CDR3 is TGTGCCAGCAGTTTATGGGGAGGAACCGGCTACACCTTC.

The rearrangement uses TRBV7-9 and TRBJ1-5, with 12 bases aligning to TRBD1. This CDR3 has 15 amino acids. J lost 8 bases, V lost 5 bases, and 7 bases had no gene match. In germline, CDR1 is SEHNR, CDR2 FQNEAQ (reference sequence). CDR3: CASSPGTGGGEPQHF. The CDR3 DNA reads as TGTGCCAGCAGCCCGGGGACAGGGGGCGGGGAGCCCCAGCATTTT.

The chain uses TRBV5-1 and TRBJ2-1; maybe TRBD2 (6 bases). CDR3 length: 16 amino acids. Germline V gives CDR1 SGHRS, CDR2 YFSETQ. The V end lost 2 bases, the J end lost 2 bases, and 14 bases lay between the germline ends. The CDR3 DNA follows: TGCGCCAGCAGCTTTATCGCGGCTAGCGCCTACAATGAGCAGTTCTTC. This encodes CASSFIAASAYNEQFF.

CDR3 sequence (DNA): TGTGCCAGCAGCCGGACTAGCGGGAGAGGAGATACGCAGTATTTT. Translation gives CASSRTSGRGDTQYF. The gene calls are TRBV7-3 and TRBJ2-3, with 13 bases aligning to TRBD2. The CDR3 totals 15 residues. V lost 5 bases and J lost 5; bases outside the gene matches: 4. The germline V gene has CDR1 SGHTA and CDR2 FQGTGA.

The chain is built from TRBV28 and TRBJ1-1, with a weak D call TRBD1 (5 bases). This CDR3 is 14 amino acids long. In germline, CDR1 is MDHEN, CDR2 SYDVKM. V dropped 1 base and J dropped 3 bases, with 9 bases sitting between them. The CDR3 loop reads CASSLLGGDTEAFF. Here the CDR3 DNA reads TGTGCCAGCAGTTTATTGGGGGGGGACACTGAAGCTTTCTTT.